The clone carrying this T cell receptor beta chain has more than one count but fewer than ten. With template switching, a universal primer site was added, and the cDNA carried unique molecular identifiers. TCRdb redid the calling of the 5' RACE reads with MiXCR, one entry per CDR3 protein. The sample holds about 470,000 distinct CDR3 sequences, more than 20% seen once. Among all donors, each was a healthy Caucasian. The data belong to a study of identical twins. The V end was cut by 10 bases, the J end by 0 bases, with 13 bases between. This CDR3 is built from 14 residues. CDR1 and CDR2 (germline): ENHRY, SYGVKD. The sample also formed part of further work on T cells expressing NK-cell markers.

The clonotype comes from a woman between 18 and 29 years old in good health. Sample: CD4+ T cells sorted from blood. This rearrangement joins TRBV10-3 to TRBJ2-4, with D perhaps assigned TRBD1 or TRBD2 (5 bases each). CDR3 residues: CATGPGTAKNIQYF. The DNA of the CDR3 is TGTGCCACGGGTCCTGGGACAGCCAAAAACATTCAGTACTTC.